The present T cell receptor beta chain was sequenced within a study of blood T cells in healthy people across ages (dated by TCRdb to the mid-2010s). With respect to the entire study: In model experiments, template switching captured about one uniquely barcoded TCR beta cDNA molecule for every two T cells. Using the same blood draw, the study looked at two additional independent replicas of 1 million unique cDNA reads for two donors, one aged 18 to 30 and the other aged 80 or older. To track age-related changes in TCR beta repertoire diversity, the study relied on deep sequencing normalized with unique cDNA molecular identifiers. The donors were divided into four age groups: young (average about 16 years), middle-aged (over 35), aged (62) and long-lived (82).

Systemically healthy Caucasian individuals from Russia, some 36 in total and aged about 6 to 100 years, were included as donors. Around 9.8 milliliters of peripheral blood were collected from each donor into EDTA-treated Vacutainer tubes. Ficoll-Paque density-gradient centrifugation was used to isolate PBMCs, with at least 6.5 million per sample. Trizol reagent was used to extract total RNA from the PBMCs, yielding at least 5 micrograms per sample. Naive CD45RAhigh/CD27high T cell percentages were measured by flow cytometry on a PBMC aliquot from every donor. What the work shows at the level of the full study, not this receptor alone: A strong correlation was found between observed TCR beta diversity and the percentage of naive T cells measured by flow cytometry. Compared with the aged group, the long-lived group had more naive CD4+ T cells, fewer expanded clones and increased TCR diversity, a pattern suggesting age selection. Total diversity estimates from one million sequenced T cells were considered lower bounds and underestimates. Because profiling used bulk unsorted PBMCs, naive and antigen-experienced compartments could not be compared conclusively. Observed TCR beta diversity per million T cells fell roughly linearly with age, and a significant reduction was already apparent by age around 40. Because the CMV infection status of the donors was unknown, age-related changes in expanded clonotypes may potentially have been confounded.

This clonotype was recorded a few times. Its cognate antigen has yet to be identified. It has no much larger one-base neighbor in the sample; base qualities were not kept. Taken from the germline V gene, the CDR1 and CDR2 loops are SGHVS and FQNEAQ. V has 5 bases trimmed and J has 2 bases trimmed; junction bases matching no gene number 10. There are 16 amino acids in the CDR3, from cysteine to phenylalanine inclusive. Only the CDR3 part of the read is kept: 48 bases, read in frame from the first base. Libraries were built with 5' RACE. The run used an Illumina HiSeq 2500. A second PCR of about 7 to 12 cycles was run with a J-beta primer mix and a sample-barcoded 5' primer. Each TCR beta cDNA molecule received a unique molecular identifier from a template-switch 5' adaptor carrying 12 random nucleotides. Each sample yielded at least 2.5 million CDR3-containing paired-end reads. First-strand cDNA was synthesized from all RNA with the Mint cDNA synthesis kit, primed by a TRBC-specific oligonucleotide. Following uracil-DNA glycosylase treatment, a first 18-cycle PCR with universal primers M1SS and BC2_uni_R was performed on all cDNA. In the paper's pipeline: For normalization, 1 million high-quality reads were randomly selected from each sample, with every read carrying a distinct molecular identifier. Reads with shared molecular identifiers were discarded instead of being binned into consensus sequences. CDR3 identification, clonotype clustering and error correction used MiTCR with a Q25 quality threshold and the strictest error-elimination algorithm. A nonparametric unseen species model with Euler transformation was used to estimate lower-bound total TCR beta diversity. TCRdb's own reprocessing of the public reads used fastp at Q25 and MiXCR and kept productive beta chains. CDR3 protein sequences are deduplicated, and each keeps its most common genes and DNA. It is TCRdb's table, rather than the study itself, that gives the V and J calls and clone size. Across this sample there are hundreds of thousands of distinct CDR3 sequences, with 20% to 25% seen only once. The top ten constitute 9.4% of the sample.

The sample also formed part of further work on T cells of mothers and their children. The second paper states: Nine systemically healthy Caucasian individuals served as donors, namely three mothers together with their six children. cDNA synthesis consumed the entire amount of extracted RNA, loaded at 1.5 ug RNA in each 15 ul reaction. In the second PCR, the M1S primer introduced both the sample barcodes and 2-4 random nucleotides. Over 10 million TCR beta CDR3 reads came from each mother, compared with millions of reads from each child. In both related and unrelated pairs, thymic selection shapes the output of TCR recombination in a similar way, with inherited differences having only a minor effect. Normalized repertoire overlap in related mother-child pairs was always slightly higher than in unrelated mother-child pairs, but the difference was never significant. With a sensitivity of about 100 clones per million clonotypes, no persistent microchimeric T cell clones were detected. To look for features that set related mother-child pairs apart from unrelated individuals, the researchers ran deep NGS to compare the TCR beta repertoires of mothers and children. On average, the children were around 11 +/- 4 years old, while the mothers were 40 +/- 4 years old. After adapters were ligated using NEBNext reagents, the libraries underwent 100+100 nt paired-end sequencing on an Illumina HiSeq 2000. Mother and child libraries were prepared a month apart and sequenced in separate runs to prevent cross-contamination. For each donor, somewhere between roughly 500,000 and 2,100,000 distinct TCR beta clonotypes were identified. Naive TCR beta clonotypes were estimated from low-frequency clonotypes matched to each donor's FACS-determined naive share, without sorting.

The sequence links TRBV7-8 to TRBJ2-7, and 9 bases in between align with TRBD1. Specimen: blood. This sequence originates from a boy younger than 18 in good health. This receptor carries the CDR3 CASSAQPGQGPYEQYF. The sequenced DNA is TGTGCCAGCAGCGCCCAACCGGGACAGGGACCCTACGAGCAGTACTTC.